The 32 T cell receptor beta chains below were found in one sample sequenced in a study of T-cell memory formation after mild COVID-19. In TCRdb, the 5' RACE reads were re-called with MiXCR into one record per CDR3 protein. The sample carries about 110,000 distinct CDR3 sequences, roughly an eighth recorded once. Sequenced material: PBMCs or a T cell subset sorted from them (not recorded which). These TCRs come from an adult woman who had mild COVID-19 (a few samples of this study predate the infection). Cell type and time point are not known.

The CDR3 DNA follows: TGTGCCAGCAGCTTACTAGAGGGGGCTGCGGGGGCACACTACAATGAGCAGTTCTTC. Its translation is CASSLLEGAAGAHYNEQFF. The chain joins TRBV11-3 to TRBJ2-1, with D perhaps TRBD1 or TRBD2 (7 bases each). Per the germline V gene, CDR1 is SGHNT and CDR2 is YENEEA. The CDR3 has 19 residues. V lost 2 bases and J 3 bases, leaving 23 bases between the germline ends.

This clonotype has more than one count but fewer than ten. CDR3 in amino acids: CASSLWDGETQYF. The CDR3 nucleotides are TGTGCCAGCAGCTTATGGGATGGGGAGACCCAGTACTTC. The chain links TRBV7-7 to TRBJ2-5, with D unclear. The V and J ends lost 2 bases and 5 bases respectively, with 9 bases between them. CDR1 is SSHAT and CDR2 is FNYEAQ in the germline V gene (reference sequence). The CDR3 is 13 amino acids. Looking up the rest from reference TRBV7-7 and TRBJ2-5 gives the full variable domain: GAGVSQSPRYKVTKRGQDVTLRCDPISSHATLYWYQQALGQGPEFLTYFNYEAQPDKSGLPSDRFSAERPEGSISTLTIQRTEQRDSAMYRCASSLWDGETQYFGPGTRLLVL.

This clonotype has a handful of counts. V usage is TRBV3-1 and J usage is TRBJ2-1; 14 nucleotides agree with TRBD2. The CDR3 runs to 15 residues. Germline V gives CDR1 LGHDT, CDR2 YNNKEL (reference sequence). V dropped 6 bases and J dropped 10; count of bases not matched to a gene: 8. This CDR3 is CASSPGTSGGSEQFF. CDR3 in DNA: TGTGCCAGCAGTCCCGGGACTAGCGGGGGAAGCGAGCAGTTCTTC.

There are many counts of this clonotype. The chain's CDR3 is CASSFGGRSSYEQYF. The CDR3 DNA is TGTGCCAGCAGTTTTGGAGGACGGAGCTCCTACGAGCAGTACTTC. V gene TRBV12-3 or TRBV12-4 combines with J gene TRBJ2-7, with D tentatively TRBD2 (5 bases). The germline V and J ends were trimmed by 3 bases and 0 bases, with 12 bases remaining between them. The length of the CDR3 is 15 residues.

This chain joins TRBV5-6 and TRBJ2-1, with TRBD2 identical over 10 bases. The V segment lost 0 bases and the J segment 5 bases; nucleotides outside the gene matches: 5. The CDR3 runs 16 residues. Per the germline V gene, CDR1 is SGHDT and CDR2 is YYEEEE. CDR3 amino acids: CASSLVGTSAHNEQFF. The CDR3 DNA follows: TGTGCCAGCAGCTTGGTCGGGACTAGCGCCCACAATGAGCAGTTCTTC.

The CDR3 coding sequence is TGTGCCAGCAGTGAATATCTTGGGGTTTTGTATGGCTACACCTTC. Encoded protein: CASSEYLGVLYGYTF. V gene TRBV2 combines with J gene TRBJ1-2; D remains unclear. There are 15 residues in the CDR3. Germline V CDR1 and CDR2: SNHLY, FYNNEI. Trimming cost V 2 bases and J 5 bases, with 15 bases left between them. Full variable domain (remainder filled in from reference TRBV2 and TRBJ1-2): EPEVTQTPSHQVTQMGQEVILRCVPISNHLYFYWYRQILGQKVEFLVSFYNNEISEKSEIFDDQFSVERPDGSNFTLKIRSTKLEDSAMYFCASSEYLGVLYGYTFGSGTRLTVV.

This clonotype was detected once. The V gene is TRBV6-2 or TRBV6-3, the J gene TRBJ1-1, with D perhaps TRBD1 (5 bases). Germline V gene lookup returns CDR1 MNHEY and CDR2 SVGEGT. The CDR3 covers 14 residues. The germline V and J ends were trimmed by 2 bases and 1 base, with 8 bases remaining between them. CDR3 sequence reads: CASSYIGANTEAFF. The CDR3 nucleotides are TGTGCCAGCAGTTACATTGGGGCGAACACTGAAGCTTTCTTT.

This clonotype was seen more than once but under ten times. This chain connects TRBV6-2 or TRBV6-3 to TRBJ2-3; TRBD1 matches 8 bases. Germline CDR1 MNHEY, CDR2 SVGEGT. The trim removed 6 bases at V and 4 bases at J, leaving 6 bases unmatched. The CDR3 contains 14 residues. For the CDR3, the DNA is TGTGCCAGCAGGTCAGGGGGCTCGTCAGATACGCAGTATTTT. Encoded protein: CASRSGGSSDTQYF.

This clonotype turned up a few times. J is TRBJ1-4 and V is TRBV12-3 or TRBV12-4; unclear D gene. Trimming left V 5 bases short and J 0 bases short, with 7 bases between. The CDR3 sequence is 14 residues long. CDR3 region: CASSTQSTNEKLFF. The CDR3 DNA reads TGTGCCAGCAGTACACAGTCAACTAATGAAAAACTGTTTTTT.

This chain links TRBV20-1 with TRBJ1-1; D gene unclear. The CDR3 is 11 residues long. Germline V gene lookup returns CDR1 DFQATT and CDR2 SNEGSKA (reference sequence). Trimming cost V 1 base and J 8 bases, with 8 bases left between them. Written as DNA, the CDR3 is TGCAGTGCTAGAGTGGGGATAGAAGCTTTCTTT. Its translation: CSARVGIEAFF.

The chain joins TRBV27 to TRBJ2-1, with 12 bases aligning to TRBD2. The CDR3 sequence is 20 residues long. Germline CDR1 MNHEY, CDR2 SMNVEV (reference sequence). Germline trimming cut 7 bases from V and 6 bases from J; bases unmatched to any gene: 22. The CDR3 DNA reads TGTGCCAGCAAAAGAAATGGACTAGCGGGAAGTAATATAAAGGGCAATGAGCAGTTCTTC. Translated, it gives CASKRNGLAGSNIKGNEQFF.

The V and J genes are TRBV3-2 and TRBJ2-7; the table gives TRBD2 as D, unverified against the DNA. TRBV3-2 is designated a pseudogene. The CDR3 loop spans 13 amino acids. The CDR3 spells CASDSSGRDEQYF. The DNA of the CDR3 is TGTGCCAGCGATAGTAGCGGGAGGGACGAGCAGTACTTC.

The chain carries TRBV5-6 and TRBJ2-5, with 11 bases aligning to TRBD2. Germline V gene sequence: CDR1 SGHDT, CDR2 YYEEEE. This CDR3 has 16 amino acids. Trimming removed 1 base from V and 5 bases from J; junction bases left unmatched: 7. The CDR3 DNA reads as TGTGCCAGCAGCTTGACTAGCGGGGGATTTCTGGAGACCCAGTACTTC. It is translated as CASSLTSGGFLETQYF. The full variable domain, in which reference TRBV5-6 and TRBJ2-5 provide the parts outside the CDR3, is DAGVTQSPTHLIKTRGQQVTLRCSPKSGHDTVSWYQQALGQGPQFIFQYYEEEERQRGNFPDRFSGHQFPNYSSELNVNALLLGDSALYLCASSLTSGGFLETQYFGPGTRLLVL.

This chain connects TRBV27 to TRBJ2-1; TRBD1 aligns across 11 bases. Unmatched junction bases numbered 8, after V lost 4 bases and J lost 9 bases. Germline-derived CDR1 and CDR2 are MNHEY and SMNVEV (reference sequence). There are 15 residues in the CDR3. CDR3 sequence reads: CASSYGTGGMVEQFF. CDR3 DNA sequence: TGTGCCAGCAGTTACGGGACAGGGGGTATGGTTGAGCAGTTCTTC.

This clonotype occurred a few times. The chain recombines TRBV7-9 with TRBJ2-5; D possibly corresponds to TRBD1 (5 bases). Trimming removed 4 bases at V and 2 bases at J, with 20 bases between. This CDR3 is 17 amino acids long. The V gene's germline CDR1 is SEHNR and CDR2 FQNEAQ (reference sequence). The DNA of the CDR3 is TGTGCCAGCAGCTCCCTCTCACCGGAGACAGCACAAGAGACCCAGTACTTC. As protein: CASSSLSPETAQETQYF.

This clonotype was counted between two and nine times. The V call is TRBV7-6, the J call TRBJ2-1, with D uncertain. CDR1 is SGHVS, CDR2 FNYEAQ, per germline. The CDR3 extends over 12 amino acids. Between the trimmed V and J ends, which lost 5 bases and 12 bases, there was a span of 14 bases. CDR3 sequence reads: CASSPALLRQFF. Here the CDR3 DNA reads TGTGCCAGCAGCCCCGCTCTGCTAAGGCAGTTCTTC.

This clonotype was seen only a few times. The V call is TRBV12-5, the J call TRBJ2-5; 9 bases map to TRBD2. With V trimmed by 2 bases and J by 2 bases, 15 bases remained unmatched. This CDR3 has 19 amino acids. Germline V gene sequence: CDR1 LGHNT, CDR2 FRNRAP. CDR3 DNA: TGTGCTAGTGGTTTGCCCCGTGTAGAGCGGGAGGTCCCACAAGAGACCCAGTACTTC. This translates into CASGLPRVEREVPQETQYF.

The chain couples TRBV4-1 to TRBJ1-1; D possibly corresponds to TRBD1 (6 bases). The germline gives CDR1 MGHRA, CDR2 YSYEKL. Trimming stripped 0 bases from V and 1 base from J, with 18 bases between. This CDR3 is built from 18 residues. DNA for the CDR3: TGCGCCAGCAGCCAAGATCAGGATTCGGGCAGGGGGAACACTGAAGCTTTCTTT. Amino acid sequence: CASSQDQDSGRGNTEAFF.

This clonotype was observed a handful of times. The J gene is TRBJ1-2, the V gene TRBV4-3; tentative D call: TRBD1 (5 bases). Germline CDR1 reads LGHNA; CDR2 reads YSLEER. The CDR3 is made up of 17 amino acids. Deletions cut 0 bases from V and 3 bases from J, with 17 bases between. The DNA of the CDR3 is TGCGCCAGCAGCCAAGATTTGGGGGAAGGAGCGCACTATGGCTACACCTTC. It yields the protein CASSQDLGEGAHYGYTF.

This clonotype was detected ten times or more. The V gene is TRBV7-6, the J gene TRBJ2-7; D is uncertain. Germline loops: CDR1 SGHVS, CDR2 FNYEAQ. Trimming took off 5 bases at V and 3 bases at J, with 14 bases between the two ends. The CDR3 has 14 amino acids. CDR3 sequence (DNA): TGTGCCAGCAGCCCATCCGGCAGGCACTACGAGCAGTACTTC. As protein: CASSPSGRHYEQYF.

This rearrangement joins TRBV11-3 to TRBJ2-1, with TRBD1 identical over 9 bases. Germline V gene data show CDR1 as SGHNT and CDR2 as YENEEA. This CDR3 comprises 16 residues. J lost 8 bases, V lost 4 bases, and 12 bases had no gene match. CDR3 nucleotide sequence: TGTGCCAGCAGCTCCTTTACGGGACAGGGACCCCATGAGCAGTTCTTC. Encoded protein: CASSSFTGQGPHEQFF.

This chain links TRBV12-3 or TRBV12-4 with TRBJ1-5; 7 bases are a match to TRBD1. Trimming removed 1 base from V and 6 bases from J; junction bases left unmatched: 6. This CDR3 is 15 amino acids long. The CDR3 spells CASSLETGMVQPQHF. Written as DNA, the CDR3 is TGTGCCAGCAGTTTAGAGACAGGGATGGTTCAGCCCCAGCATTTT.

This clonotype showed up just a few times. The chain joins TRBV27 to TRBJ2-1, with D uncertain. The CDR3 is 15 residues long. Trimming shortened V by 0 bases and J by 2 bases, and 8 bases separated the two germline ends. Germline values: CDR1 MNHEY, CDR2 SMNVEV (reference sequence). The CDR3 sequence is CASSLSELPYNEQFF. CDR3 DNA: TGTGCCAGCAGTTTATCGGAGCTGCCCTACAATGAGCAGTTCTTC.

The sample holds many counts of this clonotype. The chain uses TRBV15 and TRBJ1-2; D gene uncertain. The germline V gene has CDR1 LNHNV and CDR2 YYDKDF (reference sequence). CDR3 size: 13 residues. The ends were cut back, 5 bases at V and 8 bases at J, with 15 bases in the middle. The CDR3 nucleotides are TGTGCCACCAGCTCGACCCCGCGGCTAGGCTACACCTTC. This gives the protein CATSSTPRLGYTF.

This clonotype was found a few times. The V and J genes are TRBV5-6 and TRBJ2-7; perhaps D is TRBD1 or TRBD2 (6 bases each). The CDR3 is 14 residues long. V lost 0 bases and J 3 bases, leaving 10 bases between the germline ends. Germline values: CDR1 SGHDT, CDR2 YYEEEE. CDR3 residues: CASSLGGAHYEQYF. Written as DNA, the CDR3 is TGTGCCAGCAGCTTGGGGGGGGCGCACTACGAGCAGTACTTC.

This chain uses TRBV20-1 with TRBJ1-1; D unresolved. Per germline, CDR1 DFQATT and CDR2 SNEGSKA (reference sequence). The V gene lost 0 bases and the J gene lost 3 bases, with 8 bases spanning the gap. The CDR3 loop spans 13 amino acids. This CDR3 is CSARDELDTEAFF. CDR3 DNA: TGCAGTGCTAGAGACGAGCTAGACACTGAAGCTTTCTTT.

The chain joins TRBV11-2 to TRBJ2-1, with D tentatively TRBD1 or TRBD2 (5 bases each). Germline V gene lookup returns CDR1 SGHAT and CDR2 FQNNGV. V was cut by 5 bases and J by 4 bases, with 24 bases left in between. The CDR3 contains 18 residues. The CDR3 region is CASSRRGGGPEGYNEQFF. Written as DNA, the CDR3 is TGTGCCAGCAGCCGTCGGGGTGGGGGTCCCGAGGGTTACAATGAGCAGTTCTTC.

The sample holds a few counts of this clonotype. CDR3 nucleotide sequence: TGTGCCAGCAGTCCCTACCGACAGGGGGCCTCAGATACGCAGTATTTT. Amino acid sequence: CASSPYRQGASDTQYF. The chain joins TRBV25-1 to TRBJ2-3; 10 nucleotides match TRBD1. CDR1 is MGHDK and CDR2 is SYGVNS in the germline V gene. There are 16 residues in the CDR3. J lost 4 bases, V lost 5 bases, and 9 bases had no gene match. The full variable domain, in which reference TRBV25-1 and TRBJ2-3 provide the parts outside the CDR3, is EADIYQTPRYLVIGTGKKITLECSQTMGHDKMYWYQQDPGMELHLIHYSYGVNSTEKGDLSSESTVSRIRTEHFPLTLESARPSHTSQYLCASSPYRQGASDTQYFGPGTRLTVL.

This chain uses TRBV6-5 with TRBJ2-3; possible D gene TRBD2, 5 bases. This CDR3 has 17 residues. The germline V gene encodes CDR1 MNHEY and CDR2 SVGAGI. V was pared by 3 bases and J by 0 bases, with 16 bases between. CDR3: CASSYALGDSSTDTQYF. CDR3 in DNA: TGTGCCAGCAGTTATGCCCTCGGGGATTCTAGCACAGATACGCAGTATTTT.

The chain joins TRBV20-1 to TRBJ1-2; D is unclear. Trimming left V 0 bases short and J 8 bases short, with 13 bases between. The CDR3 consists of 13 residues. CDR1 and CDR2 (germline): DFQATT, SNEGSKA (reference sequence). For the CDR3, the DNA is TGCAGTGCTAGAGATCTAGTGCAGTACGGCTACACCTTC. Residues: CSARDLVQYGYTF.

This clonotype was picked up a small number of times. This chain links TRBV19 with TRBJ2-1, with D unresolved. This CDR3 has 16 amino acids. V was trimmed by 6 bases and J by 2 bases, leaving 17 bases between them. CDR1 and CDR2 (germline): LNHDA, SQIVND (reference sequence). The CDR3 loop is CASSPMGTPAYNEQFF. The CDR3 region has the DNA TGTGCCAGTAGCCCGATGGGCACCCCCGCCTACAATGAGCAGTTCTTC.

This clonotype appeared a few times. V and J are TRBV7-6 and TRBJ2-5; D not certain. The V gene lost 5 bases and the J gene lost 1 base, with 11 bases spanning the gap. The CDR3 length is 14 residues. CDR1 SGHVS and CDR2 FNYEAQ come from the germline V gene. CDR3 protein: CASSPFPGQETQYF. The CDR3 bases are TGTGCCAGCAGCCCCTTTCCTGGCCAAGAGACCCAGTACTTC.